This T cell receptor beta chain was captured in a study of shared clonotypes between healthy human individuals. In the original processing: Filtering was not the same, since immunoSEQ gave junction-only sequences without quality scores. Profiling relied on immunoSEQ multiplex PCR, and the TCRdb table lists in-frame clones only, not all of them. That table supplies the V and J calls and clone size; D and trimming were determined from the DNA. The profile covers 2 million to 2.5 million clones, with approximately 95% appearing a single time and 0.35% to 0.45% taken by the ten largest. With 0 bases clipped from V and 4 bases from J, the junction kept 6 bases outside the gene matches. The germline V gene has CDR1 SGHRS and CDR2 YFSETQ. The CDR3 totals 15 residues. The count of this clone is one.

The sample consisted of naive CD4+ T cells from PBMCs. Subset here: CD45RA+ positively selected. This TCR came from a young man in good health. Some clones in this sample may be carry-over from other donors' samples. The rearrangement uses TRBV5-1 and TRBJ2-5; 7 nucleotides align to TRBD1. The CDR3 region is CASSLAPRDRETQYF. Here the CDR3 DNA reads TGCGCCAGCAGCTTGGCACCTCGGGACAGAGAGACCCAGTACTTC.